This T cell receptor (beta chain) emerged from a study of OX40 agonist ivuxolimab in advanced cancers. As to this clone: The antigen is undetermined.

Notes on the study in general: People who partly responded at 0.1-3.0 mg/kg had some of the least clonal expansion seen. Fewer expanded clones were found on average in CD4+ than in CD8+ T cells.

Trimming removed 2 bases from V and 2 bases from J, with 13 bases in between. This CDR3 is built from 15 residues. The germline V gene encodes CDR1 SGHRS and CDR2 YFSETQ. Generated by immunoSEQ multiplex PCR, the TCRdb table keeps only in-frame clones and is missing some. The sample consists of fewer than 65,000 clones, under 90% of them appearing once. The receptor's source is an adult with an advanced solid tumor such as melanoma, head and neck, liver or kidney cancer. The sample consisted of CD4+ or CD8+ T cells sorted from blood, taken in a trial of the OX40 agonist ivuxolimab. This chain uses TRBV5-1 with TRBJ1-1, with D tentatively TRBD1 (5 bases). CDR3 bases: TGCGCCAGCAGCTTTTACACAGGCGCTAACACTGAAGCTTTCTTT. Amino acid sequence: CASSFYTGANTEAFF. The full variable domain, completed using reference TRBV5-1 and TRBJ1-1, is KAGVTQTPRYLIKTRGQQVTLSCSPISGHRSVSWYQQTPGQGLQFLFEYFSETQRNKGNFPGRFSGRQFSNSRSEMNVSTLELGDSALYLCASSFYTGANTEAFFGQGTRLTVV.